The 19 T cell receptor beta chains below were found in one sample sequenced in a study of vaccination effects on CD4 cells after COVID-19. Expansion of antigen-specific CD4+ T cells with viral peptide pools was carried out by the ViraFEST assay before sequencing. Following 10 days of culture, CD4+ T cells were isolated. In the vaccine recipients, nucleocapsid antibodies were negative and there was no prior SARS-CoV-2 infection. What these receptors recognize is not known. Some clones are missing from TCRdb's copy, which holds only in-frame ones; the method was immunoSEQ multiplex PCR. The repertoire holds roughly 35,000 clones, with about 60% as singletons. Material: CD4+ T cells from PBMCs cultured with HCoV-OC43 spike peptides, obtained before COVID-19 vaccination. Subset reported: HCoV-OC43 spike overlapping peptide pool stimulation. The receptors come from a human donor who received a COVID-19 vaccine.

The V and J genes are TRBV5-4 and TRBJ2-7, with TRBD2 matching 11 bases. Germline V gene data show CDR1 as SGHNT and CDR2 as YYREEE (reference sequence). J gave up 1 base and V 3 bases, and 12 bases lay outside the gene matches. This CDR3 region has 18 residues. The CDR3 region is CASSSAGYTSGGSYEQYF. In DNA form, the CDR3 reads TGTGCCAGCAGCTCAGCAGGTTACACTAGCGGGGGATCCTACGAGCAGTACTTC.

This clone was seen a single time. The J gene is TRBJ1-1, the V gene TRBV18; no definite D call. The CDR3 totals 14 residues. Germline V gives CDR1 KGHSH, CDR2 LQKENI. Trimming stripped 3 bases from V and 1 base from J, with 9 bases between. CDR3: CASSPAGSNTEAFF. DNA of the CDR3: TGTGCCAGCTCACCCGCGGGTTCGAACACTGAAGCTTTCTTT.

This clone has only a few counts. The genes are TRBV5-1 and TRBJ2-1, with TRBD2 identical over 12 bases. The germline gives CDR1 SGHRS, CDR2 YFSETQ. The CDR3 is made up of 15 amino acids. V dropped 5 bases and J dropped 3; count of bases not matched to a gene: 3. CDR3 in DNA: TGCGCCAGCAGATCGGGACTAGCGGGCTACAATGAGCAGTTCTTC. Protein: CASRSGLAGYNEQFF.

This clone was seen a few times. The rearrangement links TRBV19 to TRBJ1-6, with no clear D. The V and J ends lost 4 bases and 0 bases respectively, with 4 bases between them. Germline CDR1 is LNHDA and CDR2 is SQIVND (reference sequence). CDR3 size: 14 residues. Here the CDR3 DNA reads TGTGCCAGTAGTACTAGCTCCTATAATTCACCCCTCCACTTT. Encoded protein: CASSTSSYNSPLHF.

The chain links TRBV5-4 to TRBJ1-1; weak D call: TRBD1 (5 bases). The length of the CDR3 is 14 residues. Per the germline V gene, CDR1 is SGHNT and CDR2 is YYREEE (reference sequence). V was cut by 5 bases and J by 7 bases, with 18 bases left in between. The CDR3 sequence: CASSLRDRGVEAFF. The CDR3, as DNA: TGTGCCAGCAGTTTACGAGATCGGGGGGTTGAAGCTTTCTTT.

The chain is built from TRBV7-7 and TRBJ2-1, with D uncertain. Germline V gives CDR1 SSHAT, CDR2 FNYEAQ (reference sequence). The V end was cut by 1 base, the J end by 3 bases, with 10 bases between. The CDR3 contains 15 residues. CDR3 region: CASSLGATDYNEQFF. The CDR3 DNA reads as TGTGCCAGCAGCTTAGGTGCGACCGACTACAATGAGCAGTTCTTC.

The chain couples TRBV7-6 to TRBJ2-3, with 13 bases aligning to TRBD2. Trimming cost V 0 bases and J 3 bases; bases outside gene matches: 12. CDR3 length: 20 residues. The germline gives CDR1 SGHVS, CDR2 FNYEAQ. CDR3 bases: TGTGCCAGCAGCTTAGCGCGCCCAGGAATACTAGCGGGAGGGACAGATACGCAGTATTTT. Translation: CASSLARPGILAGGTDTQYF.

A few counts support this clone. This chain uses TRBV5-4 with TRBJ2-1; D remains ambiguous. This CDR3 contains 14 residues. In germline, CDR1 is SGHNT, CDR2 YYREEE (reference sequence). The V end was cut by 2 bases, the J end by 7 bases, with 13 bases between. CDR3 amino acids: CASSFHEQMNEQFF. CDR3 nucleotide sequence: TGTGCCAGCAGCTTTCATGAGCAAATGAATGAGCAGTTCTTC. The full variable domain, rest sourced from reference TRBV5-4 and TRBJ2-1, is ETGVTQSPTHLIKTRGQQVTLRCSSQSGHNTVSWYQQALGQGPQFIFQYYREEENGRGNFPPRFSGLQFPNYSSELNVNALELDDSALYLCASSFHEQMNEQFFGPGTRLTVL.

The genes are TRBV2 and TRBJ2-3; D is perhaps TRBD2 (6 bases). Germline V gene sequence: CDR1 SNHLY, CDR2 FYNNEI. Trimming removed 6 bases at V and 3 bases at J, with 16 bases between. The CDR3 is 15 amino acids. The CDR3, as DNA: TGTGCCAGCAGCGCGGGACTCCCGATAACAGATACGCAGTATTTT. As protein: CASSAGLPITDTQYF.

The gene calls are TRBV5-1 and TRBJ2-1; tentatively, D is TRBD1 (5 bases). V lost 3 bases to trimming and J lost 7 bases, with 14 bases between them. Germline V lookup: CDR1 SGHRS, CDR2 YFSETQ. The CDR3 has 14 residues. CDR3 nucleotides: TGCGCCAGCAGCTCCCCGTGGCAGGGAAATGAGCAGTTCTTC. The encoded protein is CASSSPWQGNEQFF. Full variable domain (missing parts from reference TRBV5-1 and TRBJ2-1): KAGVTQTPRYLIKTRGQQVTLSCSPISGHRSVSWYQQTPGQGLQFLFEYFSETQRNKGNFPGRFSGRQFSNSRSEMNVSTLELGDSALYLCASSSPWQGNEQFFGPGTRLTVL.

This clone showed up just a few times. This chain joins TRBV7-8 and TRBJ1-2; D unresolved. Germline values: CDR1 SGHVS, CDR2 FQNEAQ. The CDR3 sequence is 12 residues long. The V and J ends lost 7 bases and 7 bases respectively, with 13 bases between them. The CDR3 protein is CASTGRLGGYTF. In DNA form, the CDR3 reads TGTGCCAGCACGGGGAGACTGGGTGGCTACACCTTC. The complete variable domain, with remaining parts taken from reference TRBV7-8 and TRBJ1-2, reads GAGVSQSPRYKVAKRGQDVALRCDPISGHVSLFWYQQALGQGPEFLTYFQNEAQLDKSGLPSDRFFAERPEGSVSTLKIQRTQQEDSAVYLCASTGRLGGYTFGSGTRLTVV.

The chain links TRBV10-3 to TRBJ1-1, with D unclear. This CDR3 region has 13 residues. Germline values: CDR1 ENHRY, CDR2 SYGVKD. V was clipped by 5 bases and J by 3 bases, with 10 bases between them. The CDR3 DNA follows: TGTGCCATCAGTCGGACGGGCGACACTGAAGCTTTCTTT. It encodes CAISRTGDTEAFF.

The CDR3 bases are TGTGCCAGCAGCCAAGTTCGGGGGTCTGGCTACACCTTC. Protein: CASSQVRGSGYTF. This chain joins TRBV3-1 (or the pseudogene TRBV3-2) and TRBJ1-2, with a weak D call TRBD1 (5 bases). V lost 1 base, J lost 7 bases, and 10 bases lay in between. The CDR3 runs 13 residues. CDR1 and CDR2 (germline): LGHDT, YNNKEL (reference sequence).

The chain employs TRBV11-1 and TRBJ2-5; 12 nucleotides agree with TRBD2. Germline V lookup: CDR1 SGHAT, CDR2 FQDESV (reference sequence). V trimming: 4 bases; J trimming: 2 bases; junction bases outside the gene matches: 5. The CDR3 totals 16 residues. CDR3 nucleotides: TGTGCCAGCAGCTACCGACTAGCGGGGGTTCAAGAGACCCAGTACTTC. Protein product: CASSYRLAGVQETQYF.

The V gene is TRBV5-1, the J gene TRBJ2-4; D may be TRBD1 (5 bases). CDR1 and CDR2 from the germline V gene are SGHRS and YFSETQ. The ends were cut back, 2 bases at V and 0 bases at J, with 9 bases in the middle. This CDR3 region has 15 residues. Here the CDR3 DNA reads TGCGCCAGCAGCTTAATAGGGGTAGCCAAAAACATTCAGTACTTC. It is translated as CASSLIGVAKNIQYF.

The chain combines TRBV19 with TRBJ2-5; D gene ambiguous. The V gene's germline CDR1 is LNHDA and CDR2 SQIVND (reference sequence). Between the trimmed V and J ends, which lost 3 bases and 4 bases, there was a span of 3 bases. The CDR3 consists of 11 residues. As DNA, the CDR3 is TGTGCCAGTAGTATTCGAGAGACCCAGTACTTC. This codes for CASSIRETQYF.

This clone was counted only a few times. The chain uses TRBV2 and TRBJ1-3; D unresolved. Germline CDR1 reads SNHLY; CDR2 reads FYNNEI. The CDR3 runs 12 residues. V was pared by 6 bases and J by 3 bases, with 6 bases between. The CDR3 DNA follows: TGTGCCAGCAGAGACAATGGAAACACCATATATTTT. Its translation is CASRDNGNTIYF.

The CDR3, as DNA: TGTGCCAGTAGTATAGATCTTCAACAGGGGCGTCAGCCCCAGCATTTT. Encoded protein: CASSIDLQQGRQPQHF. The chain combines TRBV19 with TRBJ1-5; TRBD1 matches 7 bases. This CDR3 region has 16 residues. The germline V gene has CDR1 LNHDA and CDR2 SQIVND (reference sequence). J gave up 6 bases and V 0 bases, and 8 bases lay outside the gene matches. Using reference TRBV19 and TRBJ1-5 for the parts outside the CDR3, the full variable domain is DGGITQSPKYLFRKEGQNVTLSCEQNLNHDAMYWYRQDPGQGLRLIYYSQIVNDFQKGDIAEGYSVSREKKESFPLTVTSAQKNPTAFYLCASSIDLQQGRQPQHFGDGTRLSIL.

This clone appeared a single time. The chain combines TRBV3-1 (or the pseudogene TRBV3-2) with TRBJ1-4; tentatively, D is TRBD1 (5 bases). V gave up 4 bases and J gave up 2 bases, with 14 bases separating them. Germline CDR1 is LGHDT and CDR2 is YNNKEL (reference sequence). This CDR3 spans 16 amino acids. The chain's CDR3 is CASSPTRGATNEKLFF. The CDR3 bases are TGTGCCAGCAGCCCCACCCGAGGGGCGACTAATGAAAAACTGTTTTTT.